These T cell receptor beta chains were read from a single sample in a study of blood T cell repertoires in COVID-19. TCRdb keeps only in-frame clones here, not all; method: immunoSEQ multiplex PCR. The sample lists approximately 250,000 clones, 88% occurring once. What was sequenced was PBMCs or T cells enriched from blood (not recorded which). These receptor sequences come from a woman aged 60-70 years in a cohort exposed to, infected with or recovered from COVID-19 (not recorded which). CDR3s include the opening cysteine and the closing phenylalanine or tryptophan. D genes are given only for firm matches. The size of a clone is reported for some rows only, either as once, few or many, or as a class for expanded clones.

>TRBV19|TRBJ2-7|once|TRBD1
CASSPLTGDLSYEQYF
TGTGCCAGTAGTCCCCTGACAGGGGACCTATCCTACGAGCAGTACTTC
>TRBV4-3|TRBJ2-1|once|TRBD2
CASSQVASGSYNEQFF
TGCGCCAGCAGCCAAGTGGCTAGCGGGAGCTACAATGAGCAGTTCTTC
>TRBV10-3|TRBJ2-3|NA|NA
CAISGALGSDTQYF
TGTGCCATCAGTGGTGCACTCGGGTCAGATACGCAGTATTTT
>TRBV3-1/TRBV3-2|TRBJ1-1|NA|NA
CASSQVGMLGQTNTEAFF
TGTGCCAGCAGCCAAGTTGGAATGTTGGGACAAACGAACACTGAAGCTTTCTTT
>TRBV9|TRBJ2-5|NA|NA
CASSVGDYQETQYF
TGTGCCAGCAGCGTAGGGGACTACCAAGAGACCCAGTACTTC
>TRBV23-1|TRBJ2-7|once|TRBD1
CASSQSRTGETENEQYF
TGCGCCAGCAGTCAATCGAGGACAGGGGAGACTGAAAACGAGCAGTACTTC
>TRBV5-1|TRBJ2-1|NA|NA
CASSPDTHEQFF
TGCGCCAGCAGCCCAGATACGCATGAGCAGTTCTTC
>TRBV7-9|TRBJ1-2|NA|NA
CASSGVGGDYGYTF
TGTGCCAGCAGCGGAGTAGGGGGTGACTATGGCTACACCTTC
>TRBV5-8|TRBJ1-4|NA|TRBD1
CASSPVGTDEKLFF
TGTGCCAGCAGCCCCGTAGGGACAGATGAAAAACTGTTTTTT
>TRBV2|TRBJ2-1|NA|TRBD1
CASSETGVGYTPRNEQFF
TGTGCCAGCAGTGAAACAGGGGTCGGTTACACCCCCCGGAATGAGCAGTTCTTC
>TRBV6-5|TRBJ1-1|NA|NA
CASSKQGWTEAFF
TGTGCCAGCAGTAAACAGGGATGGACTGAAGCTTTCTTT
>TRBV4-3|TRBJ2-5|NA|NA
CASSQEDNQETQYF
TGCGCCAGCAGCCAAGAGGACAACCAAGAGACCCAGTACTTC
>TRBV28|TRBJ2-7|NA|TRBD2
CASSELAGGSYEQYF
TGTGCCAGCAGTGAATTAGCGGGAGGGTCCTACGAGCAGTACTTC
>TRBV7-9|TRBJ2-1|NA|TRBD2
CASSFPLLAGGSYNEQFF
TGTGCCAGCAGCTTCCCGCTACTAGCGGGAGGCTCCTACAATGAGCAGTTCTTC
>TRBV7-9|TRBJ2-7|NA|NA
CASSRISGTGVYEQYF
TGTGCCAGCAGTCGGATATCTGGGACGGGAGTCTACGAGCAGTACTTC
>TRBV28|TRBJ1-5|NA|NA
CASRTGAGYNQPQHF
TGTGCCAGCAGGACTGGGGCCGGATACAATCAGCCCCAGCATTTT
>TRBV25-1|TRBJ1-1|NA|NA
CASSVGALNTEAFF
TGTGCCAGCAGCGTGGGGGCACTGAACACTGAAGCTTTCTTT
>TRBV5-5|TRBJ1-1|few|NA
CASSRGWDMGAFF
TGTGCCAGCAGCCGGGGTTGGGACATGGGAGCTTTCTTT
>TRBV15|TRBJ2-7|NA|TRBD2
CATSRELAGGSPYEQYF
TGTGCCACCAGCAGAGAACTAGCGGGAGGTTCCCCCTACGAGCAGTACTTC
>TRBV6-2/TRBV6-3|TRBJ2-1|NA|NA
CASSYTHARGTYNEQFF
TGTGCCAGCAGTTACACCCACGCCAGGGGCACCTACAATGAGCAGTTCTTC
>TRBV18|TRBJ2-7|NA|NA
CASSPPAAGYYEQYF
TGTGCCAGCTCACCACCGGCGGCGGGGTACTACGAGCAGTACTTC
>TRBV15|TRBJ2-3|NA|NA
CATSRASLTQYF
TGTGCCACCAGCAGGGCCTCCCTTACGCAGTATTTT
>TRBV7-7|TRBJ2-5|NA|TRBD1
CASSLYRGSGETQYF
TGTGCTAGCAGCTTATACAGGGGGTCAGGGGAGACCCAGTACTTC
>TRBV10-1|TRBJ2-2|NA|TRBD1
CASSELTGSGELFF
TGCGCCAGCAGTGAGTTGACAGGGTCCGGGGAGCTGTTTTTT
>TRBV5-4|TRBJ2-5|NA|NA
CASSTDRRQETQYF
TGTGCCAGCAGCACCGACAGACGCCAAGAGACCCAGTACTTC
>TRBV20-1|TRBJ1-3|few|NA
CSASIQGPGNTIYF
TGCAGTGCTAGTATACAGGGTCCTGGAAACACCATATATTTT
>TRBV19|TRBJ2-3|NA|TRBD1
CASSIQGRGSTDTQYF
TGTGCCAGTAGTATTCAGGGCAGGGGGAGCACAGATACGCAGTATTTT
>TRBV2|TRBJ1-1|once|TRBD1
CASTRGNRGGGTEAFF
TGTGCCAGCACCCGGGGCAACAGGGGCGGTGGCACTGAAGCTTTCTTT
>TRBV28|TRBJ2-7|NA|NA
CASRTQTYEQYF
TGTGCCAGCAGGACTCAGACCTACGAGCAGTACTTC
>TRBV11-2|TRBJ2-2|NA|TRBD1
CASTYLGQGWAGELFF
TGTGCCAGCACCTACCTCGGACAGGGTTGGGCCGGGGAGCTGTTTTTT
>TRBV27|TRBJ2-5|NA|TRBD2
CASRRLPGTSGSLGQETQYF
TGTGCCAGCAGGCGCCTACCCGGGACTAGCGGGAGTTTAGGGCAAGAGACCCAGTACTTC
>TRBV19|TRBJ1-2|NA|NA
CAGSGSKVGYTF
TGTGCCGGTTCCGGGTCGAAAGTTGGCTACACCTTC
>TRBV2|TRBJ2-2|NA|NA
CASSLGGRELFF
TGTGCCAGCAGTTTAGGGGGTAGGGAGCTGTTTTTT
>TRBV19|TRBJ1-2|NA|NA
CASSRNFEGGRGGYTF
TGTGCCAGTAGTCGTAATTTTGAGGGAGGACGCGGGGGCTACACCTTC
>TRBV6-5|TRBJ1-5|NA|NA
CASSYGQGNQPQHF
TGTGCCAGCAGTTACGGGCAGGGGAATCAGCCCCAGCATTTT
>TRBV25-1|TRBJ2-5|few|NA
CASSDRGGYQETQYF
TGTGCCAGCAGTGACCGGGGTGGGTACCAAGAGACCCAGTACTTC
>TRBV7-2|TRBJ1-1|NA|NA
CASSLGPERRGREAFF
TGTGCCAGCAGCTTAGGCCCCGAACGGAGGGGAAGGGAAGCTTTCTTT
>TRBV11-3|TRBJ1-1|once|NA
CASSLVRVSRNTEAFF
TGTGCCAGCAGCTTAGTCAGGGTCTCTCGAAACACTGAAGCTTTCTTT
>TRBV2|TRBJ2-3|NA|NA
CASSETNSYTQYF
TGTGCCAGCAGTGAGACTAACTCCTATACGCAGTATTTT
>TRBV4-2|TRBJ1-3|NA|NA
CASSQDSGSSGNTIYF
TGTGCCAGCAGCCAAGATAGCGGCAGCTCTGGAAACACCATATATTTT
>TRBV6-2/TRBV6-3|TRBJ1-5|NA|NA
CASSTGLVQPQHF
TGTGCCAGCAGTACAGGGTTGGTTCAGCCCCAGCATTTT
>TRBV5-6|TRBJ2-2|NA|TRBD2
CASSSWGTSGDNTGELFF
TGTGCCAGCAGCTCGTGGGGAACTAGCGGGGATAACACCGGGGAGCTGTTTTTT
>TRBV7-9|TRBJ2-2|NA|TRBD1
CASSLAWPRGSTGELFF
TGTGCCAGCAGCTTAGCGTGGCCCAGGGGGTCCACCGGGGAGCTGTTTTTT
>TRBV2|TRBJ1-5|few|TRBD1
CASGGQGNQPQHF
TGTGCCAGCGGGGGACAGGGAAATCAGCCCCAGCATTTT
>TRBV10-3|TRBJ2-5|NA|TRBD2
CAISAGLAGQETQYF
TGTGCCATCAGCGCGGGACTAGCGGGCCAAGAGACCCAGTACTTC
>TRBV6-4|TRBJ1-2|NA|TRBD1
CASGQGAQGYTF
TGTGCCAGCGGACAGGGGGCGCAAGGCTACACCTTC
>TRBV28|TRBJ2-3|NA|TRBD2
CASKREAKDTQYF
TGTGCCAGCAAGCGGGAGGCAAAAGATACGCAGTATTTT
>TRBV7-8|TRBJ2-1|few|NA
CASSLVANYNEQFF
TGTGCCAGCAGCTTAGTAGCCAACTACAATGAGCAGTTCTTC
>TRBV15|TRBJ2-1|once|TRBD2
CATSRGGSGTSGNYNEQFF
TGTGCCACCAGCAGAGGAGGATCCGGGACTAGCGGGAATTACAATGAGCAGTTCTTC
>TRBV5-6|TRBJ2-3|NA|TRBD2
CASSPGLAGVNTQYF
TGTGCCAGCAGCCCGGGACTAGCGGGAGTCAATACGCAGTATTTT
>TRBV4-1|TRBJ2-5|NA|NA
CASSAQRSSAETQYF
TGCGCCAGCAGCGCCCAGCGGAGTAGTGCAGAGACCCAGTACTTC
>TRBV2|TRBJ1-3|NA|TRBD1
CASKTGGTGNTIYF
TGTGCCAGCAAGACAGGGGGAACCGGAAACACCATATATTTT
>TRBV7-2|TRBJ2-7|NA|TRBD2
CASSLGSSGAYEQYF
TGTGCCAGCAGCTTAGGCTCTAGCGGAGCCTACGAGCAGTACTTC
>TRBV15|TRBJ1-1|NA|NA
CATSRDHGGEAFF
TGTGCCACCAGCAGAGACCACGGCGGTGAAGCTTTCTTT
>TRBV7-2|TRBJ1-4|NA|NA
CASSLQGIYEKLFF
TGTGCCAGCAGCTTACAGGGAATTTACGAAAAACTGTTTTTT
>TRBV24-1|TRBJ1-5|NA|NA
CATSDLQGTQPQHF
TGTGCCACCAGTGATTTGCAGGGGACGCAGCCCCAGCATTTT
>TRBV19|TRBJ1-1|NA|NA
CASSIPGGWNTEAFF
TGTGCCAGTAGTATACCGGGCGGGTGGAACACTGAAGCTTTCTTT
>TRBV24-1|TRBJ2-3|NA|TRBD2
CAPRTSGLEGSDTQYF
TGTGCCCCCCGGACTAGCGGGTTAGAGGGATCAGATACGCAGTATTTT
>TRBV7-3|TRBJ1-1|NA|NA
CASSLSGTGREAFF
TGTGCCAGCAGCCTCTCCGGCACAGGGCGTGAAGCTTTCTTT